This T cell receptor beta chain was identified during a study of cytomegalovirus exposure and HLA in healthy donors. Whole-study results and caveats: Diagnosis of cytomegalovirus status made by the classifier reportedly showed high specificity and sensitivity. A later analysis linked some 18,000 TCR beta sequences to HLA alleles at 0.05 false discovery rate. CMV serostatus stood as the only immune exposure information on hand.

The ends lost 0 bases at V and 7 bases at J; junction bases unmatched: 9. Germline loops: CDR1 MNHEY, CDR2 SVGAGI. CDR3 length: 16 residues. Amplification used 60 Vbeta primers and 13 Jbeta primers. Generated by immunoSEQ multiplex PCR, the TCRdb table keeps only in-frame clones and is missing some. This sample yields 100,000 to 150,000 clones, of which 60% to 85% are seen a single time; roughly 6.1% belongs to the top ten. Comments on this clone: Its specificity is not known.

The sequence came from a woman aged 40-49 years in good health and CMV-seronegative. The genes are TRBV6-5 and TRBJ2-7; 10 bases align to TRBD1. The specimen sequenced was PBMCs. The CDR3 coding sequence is TGTGCCAGCAGTTACTCTGCCGGGACAGGGGTTGGAGAGCAGTACTTC. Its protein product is CASSYSAGTGVGEQYF.